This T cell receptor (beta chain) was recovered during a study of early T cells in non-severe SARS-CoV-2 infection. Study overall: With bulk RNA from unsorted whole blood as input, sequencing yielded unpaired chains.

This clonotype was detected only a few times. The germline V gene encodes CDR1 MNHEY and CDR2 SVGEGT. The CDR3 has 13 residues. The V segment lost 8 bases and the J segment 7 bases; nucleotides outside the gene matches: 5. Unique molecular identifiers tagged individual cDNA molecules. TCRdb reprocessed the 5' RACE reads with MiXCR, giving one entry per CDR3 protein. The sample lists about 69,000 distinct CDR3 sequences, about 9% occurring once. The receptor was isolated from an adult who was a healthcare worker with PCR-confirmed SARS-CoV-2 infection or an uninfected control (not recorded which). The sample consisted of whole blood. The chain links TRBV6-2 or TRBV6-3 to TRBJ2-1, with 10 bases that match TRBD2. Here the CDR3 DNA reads TGTGCCAGCGGAAGCGGGAGGGGGAATGAGCAGTTCTTC. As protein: CASGSGRGNEQFF.